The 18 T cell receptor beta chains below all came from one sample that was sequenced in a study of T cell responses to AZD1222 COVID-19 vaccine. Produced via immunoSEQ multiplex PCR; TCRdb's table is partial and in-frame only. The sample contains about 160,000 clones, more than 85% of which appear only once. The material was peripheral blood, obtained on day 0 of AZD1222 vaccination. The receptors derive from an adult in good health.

Here the CDR3 DNA reads TGCAGTGTTGGGACTCCGGGTGAGCAGTTCTTC. The encoded protein is CSVGTPGEQFF. The chain carries TRBV20-1 and TRBJ2-1; possibly TRBD2 for D (6 bases). CDR3 length: 11 amino acids. Trimming removed 7 bases at V and 9 bases at J, with 13 bases between. The germline V gene encodes CDR1 DFQATT and CDR2 SNEGSKA (reference sequence).

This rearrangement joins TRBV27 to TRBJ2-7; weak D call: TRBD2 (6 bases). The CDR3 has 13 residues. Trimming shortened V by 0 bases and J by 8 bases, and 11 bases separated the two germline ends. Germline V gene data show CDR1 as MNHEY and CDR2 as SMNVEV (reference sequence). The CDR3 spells CASSLSGGNQQYF. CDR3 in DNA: TGTGCCAGCAGTTTATCGGGGGGAAACCAGCAGTACTTC.

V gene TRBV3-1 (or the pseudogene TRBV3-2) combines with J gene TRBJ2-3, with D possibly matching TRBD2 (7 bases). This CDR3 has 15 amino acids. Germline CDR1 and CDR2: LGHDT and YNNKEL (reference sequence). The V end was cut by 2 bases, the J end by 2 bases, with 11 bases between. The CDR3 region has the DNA TGTGCCAGCAGCCAAAGGGGGGGTGCCACAGATACGCAGTATTTT. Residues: CASSQRGGATDTQYF.

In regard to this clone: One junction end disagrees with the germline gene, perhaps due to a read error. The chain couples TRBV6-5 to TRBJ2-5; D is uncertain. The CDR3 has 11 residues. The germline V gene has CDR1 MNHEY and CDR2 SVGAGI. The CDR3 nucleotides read TGTGCCAGCAGTGACTCGGAGACCCAGTACTTC. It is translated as CASSDSETQYF.

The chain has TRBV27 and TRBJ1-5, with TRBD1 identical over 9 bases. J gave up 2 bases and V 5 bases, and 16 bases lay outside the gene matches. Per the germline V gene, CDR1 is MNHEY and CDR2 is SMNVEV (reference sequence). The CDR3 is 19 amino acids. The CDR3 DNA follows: TGTGCCAGCAGTACCCTCCCGGGACAGGGACTCCATGGCAATCAGCCCCAGCATTTT. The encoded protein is CASSTLPGQGLHGNQPQHF.

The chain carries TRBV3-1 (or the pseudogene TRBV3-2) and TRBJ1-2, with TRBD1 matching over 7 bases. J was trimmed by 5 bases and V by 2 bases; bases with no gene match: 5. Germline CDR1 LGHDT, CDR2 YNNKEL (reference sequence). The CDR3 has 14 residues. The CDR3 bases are TGTGCCAGCAGCCAACAAACAGGGGTTTATGGCTACACCTTC. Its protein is CASSQQTGVYGYTF.

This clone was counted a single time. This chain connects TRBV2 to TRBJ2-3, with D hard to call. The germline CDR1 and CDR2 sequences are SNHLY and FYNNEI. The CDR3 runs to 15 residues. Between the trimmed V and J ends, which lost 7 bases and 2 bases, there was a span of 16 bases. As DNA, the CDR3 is TGTGCCAGCACACTGGATTGGCTCGCCACAGATACGCAGTATTTT. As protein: CASTLDWLATDTQYF. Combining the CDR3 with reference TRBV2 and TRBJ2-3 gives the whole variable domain EPEVTQTPSHQVTQMGQEVILRCVPISNHLYFYWYRQILGQKVEFLVSFYNNEISEKSEIFDDQFSVERPDGSNFTLKIRSTKLEDSAMYFCASTLDWLATDTQYFGPGTRLTVL.

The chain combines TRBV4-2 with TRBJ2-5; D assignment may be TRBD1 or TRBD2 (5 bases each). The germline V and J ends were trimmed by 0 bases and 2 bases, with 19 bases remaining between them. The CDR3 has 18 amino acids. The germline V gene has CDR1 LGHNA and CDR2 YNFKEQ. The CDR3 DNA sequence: TGTGCCAGCAGCCAAGATGGGGCCCGAGCGGCTTATCAAGAGACCCAGTACTTC. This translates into CASSQDGARAAYQETQYF.

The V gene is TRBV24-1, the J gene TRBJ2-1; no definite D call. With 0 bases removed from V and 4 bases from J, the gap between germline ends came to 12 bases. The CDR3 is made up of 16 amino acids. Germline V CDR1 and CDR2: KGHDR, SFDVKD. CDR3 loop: CATSDLNSGEYNEQFF. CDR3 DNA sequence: TGTGCCACCAGTGATTTGAATAGTGGGGAATACAATGAGCAGTTCTTC.

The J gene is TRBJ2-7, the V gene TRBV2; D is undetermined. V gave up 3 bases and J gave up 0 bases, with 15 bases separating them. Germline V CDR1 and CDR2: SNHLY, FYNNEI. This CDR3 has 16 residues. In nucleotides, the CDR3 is TGTGCCAGCAGTGAGTCCCCTCTTCACAGCTCCTACGAGCAGTACTTC. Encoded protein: CASSESPLHSSYEQYF. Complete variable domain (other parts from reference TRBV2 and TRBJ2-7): EPEVTQTPSHQVTQMGQEVILRCVPISNHLYFYWYRQILGQKVEFLVSFYNNEISEKSEIFDDQFSVERPDGSNFTLKIRSTKLEDSAMYFCASSESPLHSSYEQYFGPGTRLTVT.

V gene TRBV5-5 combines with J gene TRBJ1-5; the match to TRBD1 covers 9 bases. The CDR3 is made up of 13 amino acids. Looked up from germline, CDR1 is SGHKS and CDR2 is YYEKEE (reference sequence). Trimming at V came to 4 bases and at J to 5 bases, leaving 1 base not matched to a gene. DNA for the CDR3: TGTGCCAGCAGCCGGACAGGGGATCAGCCCCAGCATTTT. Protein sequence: CASSRTGDQPQHF.

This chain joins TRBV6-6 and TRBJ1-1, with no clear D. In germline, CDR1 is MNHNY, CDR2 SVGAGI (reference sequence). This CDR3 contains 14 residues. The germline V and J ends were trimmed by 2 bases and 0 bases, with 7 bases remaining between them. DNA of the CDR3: TGTGCCAGCAGTTACGTACCAATGAACACTGAAGCTTTCTTT. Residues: CASSYVPMNTEAFF.

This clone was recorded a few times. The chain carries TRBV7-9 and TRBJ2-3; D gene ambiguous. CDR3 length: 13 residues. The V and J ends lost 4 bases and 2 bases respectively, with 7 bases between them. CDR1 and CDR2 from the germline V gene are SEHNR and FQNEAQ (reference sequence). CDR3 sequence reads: CASSSTITDTQYF. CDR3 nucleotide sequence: TGTGCCAGCAGCTCCACTATCACAGATACGCAGTATTTT.

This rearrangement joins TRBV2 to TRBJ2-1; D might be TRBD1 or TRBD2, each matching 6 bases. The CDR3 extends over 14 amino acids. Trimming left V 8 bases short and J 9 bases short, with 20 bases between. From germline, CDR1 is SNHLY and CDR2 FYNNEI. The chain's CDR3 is CASARGTLQTEQFF. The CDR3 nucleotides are TGTGCCAGCGCCCGCGGGACACTACAAACTGAGCAGTTCTTC.

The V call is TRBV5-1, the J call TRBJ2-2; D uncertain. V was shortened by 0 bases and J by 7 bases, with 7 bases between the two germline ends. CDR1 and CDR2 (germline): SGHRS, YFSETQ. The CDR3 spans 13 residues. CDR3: CASSLVPGGELFF. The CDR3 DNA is TGCGCCAGCAGCTTGGTCCCCGGCGGGGAGCTGTTTTTT.

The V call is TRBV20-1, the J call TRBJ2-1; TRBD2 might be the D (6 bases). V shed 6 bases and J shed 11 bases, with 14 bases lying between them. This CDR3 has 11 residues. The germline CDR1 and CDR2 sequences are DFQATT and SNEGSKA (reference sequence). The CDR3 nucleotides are TGCAGTGCGCGGGGTGACGGGCAGCAGTTCTTC. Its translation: CSARGDGQQFF.

Here the CDR3 DNA reads TGTGCCAGCAGCCGCTATACTGGAGATGGAAACACCATATATTTT. Translated, it gives CASSRYTGDGNTIYF. V usage is TRBV6-5 and J usage is TRBJ1-3, with D unresolved. There are 15 residues in the CDR3. V was cut by 6 bases and J by 3 bases, with 15 bases left in between. The germline V gene encodes CDR1 MNHEY and CDR2 SVGAGI.

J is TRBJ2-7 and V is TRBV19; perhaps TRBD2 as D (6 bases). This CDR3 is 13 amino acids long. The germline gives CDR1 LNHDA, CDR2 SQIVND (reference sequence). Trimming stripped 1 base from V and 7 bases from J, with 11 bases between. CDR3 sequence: CASSIGPAGEQYF. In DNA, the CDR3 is TGTGCCAGTAGTATAGGGCCAGCGGGTGAGCAGTACTTC. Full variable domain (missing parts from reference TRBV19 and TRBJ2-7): DGGITQSPKYLFRKEGQNVTLSCEQNLNHDAMYWYRQDPGQGLRLIYYSQIVNDFQKGDIAEGYSVSREKKESFPLTVTSAQKNPTAFYLCASSIGPAGEQYFGPGTRLTVT.